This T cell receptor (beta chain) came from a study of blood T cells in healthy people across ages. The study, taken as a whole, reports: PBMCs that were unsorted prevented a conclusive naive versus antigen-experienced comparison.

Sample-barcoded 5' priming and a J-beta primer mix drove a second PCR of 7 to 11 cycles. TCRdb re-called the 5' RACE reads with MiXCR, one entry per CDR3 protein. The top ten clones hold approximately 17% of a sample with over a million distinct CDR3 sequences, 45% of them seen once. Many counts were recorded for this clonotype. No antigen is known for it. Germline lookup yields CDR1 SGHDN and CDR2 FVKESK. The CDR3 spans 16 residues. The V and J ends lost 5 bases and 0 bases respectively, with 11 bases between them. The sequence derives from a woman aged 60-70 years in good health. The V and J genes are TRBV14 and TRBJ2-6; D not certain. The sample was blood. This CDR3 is CASSFGRISGANVLTF. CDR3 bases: TGTGCCAGCAGCTTTGGACGGATCTCTGGGGCCAACGTCCTGACTTTC.